This TCR beta chain was identified during a study of identifying expanded T cells in peripheral blood. V lost 5 bases to trimming and J lost 6 bases; unmatched junction nucleotides: 7. CDR1 SGHTA and CDR2 FQGTGA come from the germline V gene. CDR3 length equals 14 residues. Study-wide results and caveats: Differentially abundant clones: around 1.2 between replicates, around 16 at about 13 days, less than 20 at four. Clone count variance between roughly two-week samples rose with total template count.

Method: immunoSEQ multiplex PCR; TCRdb's copy keeps in-frame clones and lacks some. The table includes approximately 120,000 clones, about 88% detected once. Collection occurred without any documented infections or immune events in donors. About this clone: Antigen: not known.

The clonotype comes from a person aged 18 to 69 in good health. Sequencing was done on a sample of blood. The chain recombines TRBV7-3 with TRBJ2-3; TRBD2 aligns across 8 bases. CDR3 in DNA: TGTGCCAGCAGCGCGGGAGGACAGTCGGATACGCAGTATTTT. It is translated as CASSAGGQSDTQYF. Together with reference TRBV7-3 and TRBJ2-3, the CDR3 gives the full variable domain: GAGVSQTPSNKVTEKGKYVELRCDPISGHTALYWYRQSLGQGPEFLIYFQGTGAADDSGLPNDRFFAVRPEGSVSTLKIQRTERGDSAVYLCASSAGGQSDTQYFGPGTRLTVL.